Listed here is a single T cell receptor (beta chain). Per the original data handling: Counts of nucleated cells, estimated from reference gene primer amplification, were obtained. The assay was immunoSEQ multiplex PCR, and TCRdb's table has in-frame clones only and misses some. V and J calls and clone size come straight from that table; D and trimming were deduced from the DNA. The sample includes 190,000 or so clones, approximately 88% seen only once; the top ten take 10%. This specimen belongs to a study of blood T cell repertoires in COVID-19. Study-wide context: Both acute and convalescent COVID-19 samples were obtained from the United States, Italy and Spain. In each case, the material was cDNA or gDNA derived from T cells, B-cell-depleted T cells, or PBMCs.

Enrollees, roughly 18 to 89 years old, lived in 25 or so US areas. The CDR3 covers 11 residues. The V and J ends lost 8 bases and 8 bases respectively, with 10 bases between them. Germline V gene data show CDR1 as MNHNY and CDR2 as SVGAGI (reference sequence). V gene TRBV6-6 combines with J gene TRBJ2-1; possibly TRBD1 for D (5 bases). This sequence was found in a man younger than 35 with acute COVID-19. Sequencing was done on a sample of PBMCs or T cells enriched from blood (not recorded which). Here the CDR3 reads CASSRVDEQFF. CDR3 nucleotide sequence: TGTGCCAGCTCCAGGGTCGATGAGCAGTTCTTC.